The sequence of this T cell receptor beta chain was determined in a study of STAT5B mutations in CD4+ large granular lymphocyte leukemia. In this sample, this clone turned up a few times. TCRdb keeps only in-frame clones here, not all; method: immunoSEQ multiplex PCR. The table lists tens of thousands of clones, 69% of them singletons, with around 2.5% in the top ten. Trimming removed 2 bases from V and 0 bases from J, with 10 bases in between. The length of the CDR3 is 15 residues. Germline CDR1 and CDR2: KGHSH and LQKENI. The chain couples TRBV18 to TRBJ1-1; D is uncertain. This TCR derives from a human donor in good health. Sequences were obtained from CD4+ T cells from blood buffy coats. In nucleotides, the CDR3 is TGTGCCAGCTCACCAGGTGCCAGGATGAACACTGAAGCTTTCTTT. Protein sequence: CASSPGARMNTEAFF.